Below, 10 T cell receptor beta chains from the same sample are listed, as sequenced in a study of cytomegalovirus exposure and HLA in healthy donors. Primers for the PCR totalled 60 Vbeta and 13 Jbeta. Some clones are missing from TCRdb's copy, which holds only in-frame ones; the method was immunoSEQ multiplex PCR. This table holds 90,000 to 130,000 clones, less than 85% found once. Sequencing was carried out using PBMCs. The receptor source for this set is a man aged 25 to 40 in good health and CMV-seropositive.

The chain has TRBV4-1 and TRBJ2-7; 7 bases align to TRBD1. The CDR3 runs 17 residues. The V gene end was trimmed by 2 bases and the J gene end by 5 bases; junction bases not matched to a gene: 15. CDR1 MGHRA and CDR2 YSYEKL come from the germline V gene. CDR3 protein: CASSQFYARQGRNEQYF. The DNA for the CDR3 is TGCGCCAGCAGCCAATTCTACGCTAGACAGGGAAGGAACGAGCAGTACTTC.

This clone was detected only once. The CDR3 nucleotides read TGTGCCAGCAGCGTAGAGGGCGGGGGGGCCACAGATACGCAGTATTTT. Amino acid sequence: CASSVEGGGATDTQYF. The chain employs TRBV9 and TRBJ2-3; 9 bases map to TRBD2. CDR1 SGDLS and CDR2 YYNGEE come from the germline V gene. The CDR3 contains 16 residues. Germline trimming cut 0 bases from V and 2 bases from J; bases unmatched to any gene: 4. The entire variable domain, with the rest obtained from reference TRBV9 and TRBJ2-3, is as follows: DSGVTQTPKHLITATGQRVTLRCSPRSGDLSVYWYQQSLDQGLQFLIQYYNGEERAKGNILERFSAQQFPDLHSELNLSSLELGDSALYFCASSVEGGGATDTQYFGPGTRLTVL.

In DNA form, the CDR3 reads TGTGCCAGCAGCTCCAGGGTAGGGAAAAACATTCAGTACTTC. It encodes CASSSRVGKNIQYF. V is TRBV7-8 and J is TRBJ2-4; weak D call: TRBD1 (5 bases). From germline, CDR1 is SGHVS and CDR2 FQNEAQ. CDR3 length equals 14 residues. V lost 4 bases to trimming and J lost 4 bases, with 11 bases between them.

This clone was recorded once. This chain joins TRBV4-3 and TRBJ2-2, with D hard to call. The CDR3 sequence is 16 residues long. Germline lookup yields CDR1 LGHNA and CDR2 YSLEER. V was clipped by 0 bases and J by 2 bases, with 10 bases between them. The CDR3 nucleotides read TGCGCCAGCAGCCAAGATCTTATAACAAACACCGGGGAGCTGTTTTTT. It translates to CASSQDLITNTGELFF.

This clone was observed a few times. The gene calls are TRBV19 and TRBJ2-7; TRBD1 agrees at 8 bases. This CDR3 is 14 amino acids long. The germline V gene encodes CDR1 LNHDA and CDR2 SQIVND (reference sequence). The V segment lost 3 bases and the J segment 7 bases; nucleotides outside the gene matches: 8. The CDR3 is CASSIQTGAAEQYF. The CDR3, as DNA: TGTGCCAGTAGTATTCAGACAGGGGCAGCTGAGCAGTACTTC.

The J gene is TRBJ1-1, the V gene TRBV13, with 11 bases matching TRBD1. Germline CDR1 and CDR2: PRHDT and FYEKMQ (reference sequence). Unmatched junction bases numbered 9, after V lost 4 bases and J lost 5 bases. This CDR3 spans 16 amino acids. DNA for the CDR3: TGTGCCAGCAGCTCCTACGGACAGGGGGCAGATACTGAAGCTTTCTTT. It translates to CASSSYGQGADTEAFF.

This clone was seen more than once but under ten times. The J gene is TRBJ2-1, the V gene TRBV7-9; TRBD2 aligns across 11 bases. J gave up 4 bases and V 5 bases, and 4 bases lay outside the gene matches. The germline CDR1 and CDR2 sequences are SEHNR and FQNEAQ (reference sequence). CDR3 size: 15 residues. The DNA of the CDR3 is TGTGCCAGCAGCCGGACTAGCGGGTGGTACAATGAGCAGTTCTTC. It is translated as CASSRTSGWYNEQFF.

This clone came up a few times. The CDR3 is CASSLNLQDGYTF. The CDR3 region has the DNA TGTGCCAGCAGCTTGAATCTACAGGATGGCTACACCTTC. The chain has TRBV11-2 and TRBJ1-2; weak D call: TRBD1 (5 bases). The CDR3 loop spans 13 amino acids. Trimming pared 3 bases from V and 6 bases from J, leaving 11 bases between. Looked up from germline, CDR1 is SGHAT and CDR2 is FQNNGV.

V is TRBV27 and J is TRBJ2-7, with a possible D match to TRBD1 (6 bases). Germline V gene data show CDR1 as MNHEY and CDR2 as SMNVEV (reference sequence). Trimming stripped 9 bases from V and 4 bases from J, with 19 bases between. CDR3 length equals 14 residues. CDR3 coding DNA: TGTGCCAGTTCGGGGCTGGGGGCGCAATACGAGCAGTACTTC. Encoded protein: CASSGLGAQYEQYF.

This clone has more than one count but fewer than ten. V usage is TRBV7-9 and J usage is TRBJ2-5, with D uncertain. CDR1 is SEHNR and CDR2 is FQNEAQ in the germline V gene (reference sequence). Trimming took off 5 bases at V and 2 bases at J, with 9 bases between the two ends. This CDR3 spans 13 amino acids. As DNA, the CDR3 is TGTGCCAGCAGCGTCGCGCCTCAAGAGACCCAGTACTTC. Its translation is CASSVAPQETQYF.